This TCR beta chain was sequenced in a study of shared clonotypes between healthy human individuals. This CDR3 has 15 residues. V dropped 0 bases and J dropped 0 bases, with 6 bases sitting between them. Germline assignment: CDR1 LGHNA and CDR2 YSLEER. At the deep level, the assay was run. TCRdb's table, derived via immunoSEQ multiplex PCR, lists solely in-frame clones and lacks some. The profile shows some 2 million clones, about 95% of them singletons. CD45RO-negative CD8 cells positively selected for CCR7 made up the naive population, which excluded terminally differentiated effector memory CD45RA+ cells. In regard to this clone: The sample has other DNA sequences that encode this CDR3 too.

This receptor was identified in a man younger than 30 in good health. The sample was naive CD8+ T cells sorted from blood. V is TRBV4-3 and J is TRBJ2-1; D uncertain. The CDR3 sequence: CASSQDGSSYNEQFF. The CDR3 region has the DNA TGCGCCAGCAGCCAAGATGGCAGCTCCTACAATGAGCAGTTCTTC.